This T cell receptor beta chain was obtained from a study of CD8 T cells in ankylosing spondylitis. The CDR3 spans 14 residues. Trimming removed 0 bases from V and 6 bases from J, with 11 bases in between. Germline V gene lookup returns CDR1 SGHDT and CDR2 YYEEEE. The study's findings and limits: Clones linked with disease were CD8+ and fairly uncommon in the peripheral blood.

Regarding this clonotype: Its specificity is not known.

TCRdb called the 5' RACE reads again in MiXCR, with one record for every CDR3 protein. The table has some 250,000 distinct CDR3 sequences, roughly a quarter seen once. Sequences were obtained from blood, either unsorted or a sorted T cell fraction (not recorded which). This chain connects TRBV5-6 to TRBJ2-3; TRBD2 is a possible D gene (6 bases). The TCR comes from a male donor with ankylosing spondylitis or in good health (not recorded which). The chain's CDR3 is CASSLDWREDTQYF. The CDR3 nucleotides read TGTGCCAGCAGCTTGGACTGGAGGGAGGATACGCAGTATTTT.